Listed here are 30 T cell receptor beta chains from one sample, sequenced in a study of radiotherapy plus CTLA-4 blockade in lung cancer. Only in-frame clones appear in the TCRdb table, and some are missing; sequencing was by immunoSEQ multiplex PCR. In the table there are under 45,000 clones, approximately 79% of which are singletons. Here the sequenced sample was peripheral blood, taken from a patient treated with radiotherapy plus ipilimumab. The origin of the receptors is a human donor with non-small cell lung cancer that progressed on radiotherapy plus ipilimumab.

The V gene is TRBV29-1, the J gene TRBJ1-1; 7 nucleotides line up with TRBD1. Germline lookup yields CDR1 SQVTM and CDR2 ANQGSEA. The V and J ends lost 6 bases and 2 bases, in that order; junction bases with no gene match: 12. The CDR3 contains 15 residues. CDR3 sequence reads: CSVTEDRVLNTEAFF. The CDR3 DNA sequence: TGCAGCGTAACAGAAGACAGGGTACTAAACACTGAAGCTTTCTTT.

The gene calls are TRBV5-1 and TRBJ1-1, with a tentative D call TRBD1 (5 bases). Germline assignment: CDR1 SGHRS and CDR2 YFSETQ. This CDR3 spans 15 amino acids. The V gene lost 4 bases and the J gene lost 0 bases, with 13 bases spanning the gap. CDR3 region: CASSPGGSMNTEAFF. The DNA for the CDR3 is TGCGCCAGCAGCCCGGGGGGATCGATGAACACTGAAGCTTTCTTT.

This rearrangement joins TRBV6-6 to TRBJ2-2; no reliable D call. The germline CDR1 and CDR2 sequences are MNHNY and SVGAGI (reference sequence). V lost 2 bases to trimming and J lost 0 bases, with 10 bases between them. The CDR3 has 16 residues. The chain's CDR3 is CASSYGFRPNTGELFF. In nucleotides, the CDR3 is TGTGCCAGCAGTTACGGGTTCAGGCCGAACACCGGGGAGCTGTTTTTT.

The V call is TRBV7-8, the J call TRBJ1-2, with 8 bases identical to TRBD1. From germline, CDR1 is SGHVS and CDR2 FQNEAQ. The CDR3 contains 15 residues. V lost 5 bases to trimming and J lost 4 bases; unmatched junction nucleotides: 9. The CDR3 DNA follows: TGTGCCAGCAGCCAATCCGGGACAGGAGTCTATGGCTACACCTTC. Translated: CASSQSGTGVYGYTF.

CDR3 protein: CSVDTAFGYGYTF. CDR3 nucleotides: TGCAGCGTTGACACAGCTTTCGGCTATGGCTACACCTTC. The chain carries TRBV29-1 and TRBJ1-2; D is unresolved. CDR1 and CDR2 from the germline V gene are SQVTM and ANQGSEA. Trimming removed 3 bases from V and 4 bases from J, with 12 bases in between. This CDR3 is 13 amino acids long.

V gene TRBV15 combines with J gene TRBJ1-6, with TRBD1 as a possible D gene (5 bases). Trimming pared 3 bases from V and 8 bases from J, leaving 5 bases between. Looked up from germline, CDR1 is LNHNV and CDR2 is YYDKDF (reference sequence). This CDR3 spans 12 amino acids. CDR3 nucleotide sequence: TGTGCCACCAGCAGCAGGGATTCACCCCTCCACTTT. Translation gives CATSSRDSPLHF.

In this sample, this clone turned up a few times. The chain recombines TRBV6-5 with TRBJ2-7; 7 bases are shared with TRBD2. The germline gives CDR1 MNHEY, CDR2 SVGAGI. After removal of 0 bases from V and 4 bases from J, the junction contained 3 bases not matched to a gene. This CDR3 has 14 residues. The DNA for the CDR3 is TGTGCCAGCAGTTACTCGGCTAGCGGTTACGAGCAGTACTTC. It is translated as CASSYSASGYEQYF.

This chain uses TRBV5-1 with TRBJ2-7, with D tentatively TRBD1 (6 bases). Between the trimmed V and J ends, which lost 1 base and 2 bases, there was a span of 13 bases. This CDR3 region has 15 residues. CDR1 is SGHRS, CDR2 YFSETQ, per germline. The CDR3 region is CASSLSPGDAYEQYF. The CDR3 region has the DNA TGCGCCAGCAGCTTGTCCCCAGGGGACGCCTACGAGCAGTACTTC.

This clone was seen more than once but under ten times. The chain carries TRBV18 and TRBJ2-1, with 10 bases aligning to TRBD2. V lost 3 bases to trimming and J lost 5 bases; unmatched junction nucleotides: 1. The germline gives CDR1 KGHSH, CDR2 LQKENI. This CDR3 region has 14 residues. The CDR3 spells CASSPTSGDNEQFF. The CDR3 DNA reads TGTGCCAGCTCACCCACTAGCGGGGACAATGAGCAGTTCTTC. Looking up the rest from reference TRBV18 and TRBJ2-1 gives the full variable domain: NAGVMQNPRHLVRRRGQEARLRCSPMKGHSHVYWYRQLPEEGLKFMVYLQKENIIDESGMPKERFSAEFPKEGPSILRIQQVVRGDSAAYFCASSPTSGDNEQFFGPGTRLTVL.

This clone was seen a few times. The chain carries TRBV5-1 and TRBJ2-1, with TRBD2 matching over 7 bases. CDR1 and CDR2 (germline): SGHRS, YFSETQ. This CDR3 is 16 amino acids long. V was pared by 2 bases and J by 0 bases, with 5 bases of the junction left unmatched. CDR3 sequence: CASSLTSASSYNEQFF. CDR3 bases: TGCGCCAGCAGCTTAACTAGCGCAAGCTCCTACAATGAGCAGTTCTTC.

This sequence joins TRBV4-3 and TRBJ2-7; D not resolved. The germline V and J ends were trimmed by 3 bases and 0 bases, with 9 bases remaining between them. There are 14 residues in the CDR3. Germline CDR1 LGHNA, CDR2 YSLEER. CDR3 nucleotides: TGCGCCAGCAGCCACCTACAGAGCTCCTACGAGCAGTACTTC. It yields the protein CASSHLQSSYEQYF.

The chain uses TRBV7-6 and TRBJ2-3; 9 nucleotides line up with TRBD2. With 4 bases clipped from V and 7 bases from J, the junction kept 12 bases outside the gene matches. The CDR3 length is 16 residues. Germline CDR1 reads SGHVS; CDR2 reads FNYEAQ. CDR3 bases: TGTGCCAGCAGCTCCCCCCTGGGCGGGGGGGCCTATACGCAGTATTTT. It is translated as CASSSPLGGGAYTQYF. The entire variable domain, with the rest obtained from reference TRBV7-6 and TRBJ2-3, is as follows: GAGVSQSPRYKVTKRGQDVALRCDPISGHVSLYWYRQALGQGPEFLTYFNYEAQQDKSGLPNDRFSAERPEGSISTLTIQRTEQRDSAMYRCASSSPLGGGAYTQYFGPGTRLTVL.

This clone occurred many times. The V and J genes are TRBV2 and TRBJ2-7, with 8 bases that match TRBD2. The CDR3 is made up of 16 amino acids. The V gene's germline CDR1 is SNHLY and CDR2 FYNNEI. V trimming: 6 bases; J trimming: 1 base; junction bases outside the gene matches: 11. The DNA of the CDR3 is TGTGCCAGCAGGCGGGGGGCTAGCGGAAAATCCTACGAGCAGTACTTC. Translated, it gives CASRRGASGKSYEQYF.

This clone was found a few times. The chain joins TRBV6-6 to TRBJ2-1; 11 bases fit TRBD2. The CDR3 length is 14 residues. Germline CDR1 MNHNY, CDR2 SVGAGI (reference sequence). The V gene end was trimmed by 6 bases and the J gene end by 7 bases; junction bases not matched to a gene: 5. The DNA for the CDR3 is TGTGCCAGCAGGCTGACTAGCGGGGTAAATGAGCAGTTCTTC. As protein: CASRLTSGVNEQFF.

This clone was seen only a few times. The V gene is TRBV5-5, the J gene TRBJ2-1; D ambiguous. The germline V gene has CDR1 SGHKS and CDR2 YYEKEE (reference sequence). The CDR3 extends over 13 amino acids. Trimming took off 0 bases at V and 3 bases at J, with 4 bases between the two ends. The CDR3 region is CASSLGLYNEQFF. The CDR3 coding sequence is TGTGCCAGCAGCTTGGGTCTCTACAATGAGCAGTTCTTC.

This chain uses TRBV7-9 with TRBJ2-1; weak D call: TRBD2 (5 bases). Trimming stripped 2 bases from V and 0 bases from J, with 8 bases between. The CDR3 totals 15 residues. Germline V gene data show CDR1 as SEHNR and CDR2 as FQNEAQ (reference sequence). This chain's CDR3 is CASSLYGSSYNEQFF. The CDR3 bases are TGTGCCAGCAGCTTATATGGGAGCTCCTACAATGAGCAGTTCTTC.

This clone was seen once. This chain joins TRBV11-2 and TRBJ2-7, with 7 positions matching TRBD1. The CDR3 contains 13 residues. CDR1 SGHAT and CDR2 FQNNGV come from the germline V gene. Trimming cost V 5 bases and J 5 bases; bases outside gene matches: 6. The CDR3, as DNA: TGTGCCAGCAGCCAAGACAGGGCTAACGAGCAGTACTTC. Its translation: CASSQDRANEQYF.

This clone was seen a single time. CDR3 protein: CASSYPGQSSGNTIYF. As DNA, the CDR3 is TGTGCCAGCAGTTACCCCGGACAGAGCTCTGGAAACACCATATATTTT. The chain is built from TRBV6-6 and TRBJ1-3; D is possibly TRBD1 (6 bases). V gave up 2 bases and J gave up 0 bases, with 11 bases separating them. The CDR3 totals 16 residues. In germline, CDR1 is MNHNY, CDR2 SVGAGI (reference sequence).

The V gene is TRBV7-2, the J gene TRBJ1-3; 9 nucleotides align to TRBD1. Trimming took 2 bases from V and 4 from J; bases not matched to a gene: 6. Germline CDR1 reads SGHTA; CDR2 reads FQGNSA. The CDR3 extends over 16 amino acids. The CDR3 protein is CASSLMGQGSGNTIYF. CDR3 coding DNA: TGTGCCAGCAGCTTAATGGGACAGGGTTCGGGAAACACCATATATTTT.

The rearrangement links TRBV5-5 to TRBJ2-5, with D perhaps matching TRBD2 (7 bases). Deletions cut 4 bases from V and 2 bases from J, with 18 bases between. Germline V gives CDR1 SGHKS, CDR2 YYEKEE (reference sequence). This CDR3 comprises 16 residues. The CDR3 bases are TGTGCCAGCAGCATGAGCCTTCGGGGGGCACAAGAGACCCAGTACTTC. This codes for CASSMSLRGAQETQYF.

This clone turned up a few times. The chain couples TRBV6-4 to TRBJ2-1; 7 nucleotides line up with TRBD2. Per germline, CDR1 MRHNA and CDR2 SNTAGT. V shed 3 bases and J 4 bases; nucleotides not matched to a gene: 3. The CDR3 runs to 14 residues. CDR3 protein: CASSEEAGYNEQFF. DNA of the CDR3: TGTGCCAGCAGTGAAGAAGCGGGGTACAATGAGCAGTTCTTC.

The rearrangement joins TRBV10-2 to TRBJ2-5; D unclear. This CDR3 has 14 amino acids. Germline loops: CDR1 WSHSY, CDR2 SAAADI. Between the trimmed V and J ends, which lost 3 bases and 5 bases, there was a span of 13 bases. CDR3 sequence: CASSEGGAGETQYF. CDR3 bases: TGCGCCAGCAGTGAAGGTGGTGCAGGTGAGACCCAGTACTTC.

CDR3 loop: CASSLGGATDTQYF. In DNA, the CDR3 is TGTGCCAGCAGCTTGGGCGGGGCCACAGATACGCAGTATTTT. The chain is built from TRBV5-5 and TRBJ2-3; possibly TRBD2 for D (6 bases). Trimming pared 0 bases from V and 2 bases from J, leaving 7 bases between. Germline V CDR1 and CDR2: SGHKS, YYEKEE (reference sequence). The CDR3 covers 14 residues. Complete variable domain (other parts from reference TRBV5-5 and TRBJ2-3): DAGVTQSPTHLIKTRGQQVTLRCSPISGHKSVSWYQQVLGQGPQFIFQYYEKEERGRGNFPDRFSARQFPNYSSELNVNALLLGDSALYLCASSLGGATDTQYFGPGTRLTVL.

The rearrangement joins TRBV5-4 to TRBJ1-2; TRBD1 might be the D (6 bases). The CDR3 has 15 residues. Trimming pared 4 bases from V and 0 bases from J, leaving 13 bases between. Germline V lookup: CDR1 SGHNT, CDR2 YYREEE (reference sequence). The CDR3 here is CASSPDSLANYGYTF. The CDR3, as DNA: TGTGCCAGCAGCCCGGACAGCTTAGCTAACTATGGCTACACCTTC.

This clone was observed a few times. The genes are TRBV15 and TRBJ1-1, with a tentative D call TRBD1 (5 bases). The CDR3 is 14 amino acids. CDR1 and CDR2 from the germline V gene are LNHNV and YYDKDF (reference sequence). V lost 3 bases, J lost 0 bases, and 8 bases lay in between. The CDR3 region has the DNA TGTGCCACCAGCAGGGGACTAGTGAACACTGAAGCTTTCTTT. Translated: CATSRGLVNTEAFF.

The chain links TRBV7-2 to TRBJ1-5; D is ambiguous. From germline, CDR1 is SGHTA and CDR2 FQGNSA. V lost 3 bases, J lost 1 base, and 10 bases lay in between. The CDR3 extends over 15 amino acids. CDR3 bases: TGTGCCAGCAGCTTTGAGGGTTTGAGCAATCAGCCCCAGCATTTT. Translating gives CASSFEGLSNQPQHF.

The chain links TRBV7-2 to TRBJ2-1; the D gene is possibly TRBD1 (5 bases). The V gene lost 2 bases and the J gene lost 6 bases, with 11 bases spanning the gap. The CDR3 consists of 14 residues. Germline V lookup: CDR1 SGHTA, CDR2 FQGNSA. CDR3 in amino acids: CASSLSTGPNEQFF. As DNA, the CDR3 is TGTGCCAGCAGCTTAAGCACAGGACCCAATGAGCAGTTCTTC.

The CDR3 is CASSLSQGQGDTQYF. The CDR3 DNA reads TGTGCCAGCAGCTTGTCCCAGGGGCAGGGAGATACGCAGTATTTT. This chain links TRBV5-4 with TRBJ2-3; tentatively, D is TRBD1 (6 bases). The CDR3 consists of 15 residues. Germline lookup yields CDR1 SGHNT and CDR2 YYREEE (reference sequence). Trimming removed 1 base at V and 5 bases at J, with 14 bases between.

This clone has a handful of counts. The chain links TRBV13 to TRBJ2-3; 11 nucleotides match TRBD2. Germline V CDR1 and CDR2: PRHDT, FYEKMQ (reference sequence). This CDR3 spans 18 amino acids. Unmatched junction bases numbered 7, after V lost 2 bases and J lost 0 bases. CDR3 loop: CASSLFGTSGLSTDTQYF. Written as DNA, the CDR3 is TGTGCCAGCAGCTTATTCGGGACTAGCGGACTTAGCACAGATACGCAGTATTTT.

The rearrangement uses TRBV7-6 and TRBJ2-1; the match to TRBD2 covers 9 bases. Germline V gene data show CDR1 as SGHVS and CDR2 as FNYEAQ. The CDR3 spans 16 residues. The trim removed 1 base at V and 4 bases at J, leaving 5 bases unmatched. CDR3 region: CASSLEASGAYNEQFF. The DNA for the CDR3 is TGTGCCAGCAGCTTAGAGGCTAGCGGGGCGTACAATGAGCAGTTCTTC.